This TCR beta chain was recovered during a study of identifying expanded T cells in peripheral blood. TCRdb's table, derived via immunoSEQ multiplex PCR, lists solely in-frame clones and lacks some. This repertoire shows 100,000 to 150,000 clones, roughly 80% found once; its top ten account for around 3.3%. The specimen sequenced was blood. The sequence came from a person aged 18-70 years in good health.

The CDR3 sequence: CSVGQVLETQYF. CDR3 DNA sequence: TGCAGCGTGGGACAGGTCCTAGAGACCCAGTACTTC. The V and J genes are TRBV29-1 and TRBJ2-5; TRBD1 agrees at 8 bases. The junction had 4 bases not matched to a gene; V was cut back by 6 bases and J by 4 bases. CDR1 and CDR2 from the germline V gene are SQVTM and ANQGSEA. The CDR3 consists of 12 residues. The full variable domain, with the rest looked up from reference TRBV29-1 and TRBJ2-5, is SAVISQKPSRDICQRGTSLTIQCQVDSQVTMMFWYRQQPGQSLTLIATANQGSEATYESGFVIDKFPISRPNLTFSTLTVSNMSPEDSSIYLCSVGQVLETQYFGPGTRLLVL.